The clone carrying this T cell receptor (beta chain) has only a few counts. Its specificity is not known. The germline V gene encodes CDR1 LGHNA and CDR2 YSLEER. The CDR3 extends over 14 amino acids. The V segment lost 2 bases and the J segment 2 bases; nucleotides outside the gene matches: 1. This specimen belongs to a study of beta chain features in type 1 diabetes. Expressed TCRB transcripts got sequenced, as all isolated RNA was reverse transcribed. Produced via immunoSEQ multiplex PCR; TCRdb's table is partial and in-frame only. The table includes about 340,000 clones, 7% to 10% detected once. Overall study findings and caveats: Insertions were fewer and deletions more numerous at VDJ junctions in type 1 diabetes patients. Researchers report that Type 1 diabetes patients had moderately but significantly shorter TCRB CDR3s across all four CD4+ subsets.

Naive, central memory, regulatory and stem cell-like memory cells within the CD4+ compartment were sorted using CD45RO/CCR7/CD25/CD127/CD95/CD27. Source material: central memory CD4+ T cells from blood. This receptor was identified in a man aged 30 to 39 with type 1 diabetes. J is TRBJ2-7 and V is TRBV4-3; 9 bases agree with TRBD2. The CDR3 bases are TGCGCCAGCAGCCAATTAGCGGGGGCCTACGAGCAGTACTTC. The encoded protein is CASSQLAGAYEQYF.